The 29 T cell receptor beta chains given below trace back to one sample, sequenced in a study of shared clonotypes between healthy human individuals. Assay: immunoSEQ multiplex PCR; the TCRdb copy retains only in-frame clones and omits some. The table lists some 2,000,000 clones, roughly 96% of them singletons. The sample was naive CD4+ T cells sorted from blood. The subset denotes: CD45RA+ positively selected. Receptors were obtained from a man aged 18-30 years in good health.

The rearrangement links TRBV29-1 to TRBJ1-4; D perhaps matches TRBD1 (5 bases). In germline, CDR1 is SQVTM, CDR2 ANQGSEA. Between the trimmed V and J ends, which lost 1 base and 12 bases, there was a span of 15 bases. This CDR3 spans 13 amino acids. CDR3 in amino acids: CSVEVTAFAELFF. CDR3 nucleotides: TGCAGCGTTGAAGTGACAGCGTTCGCAGAACTGTTTTTT.

This clone appeared a few times. The chain uses TRBV2 and TRBJ1-4; no definite D call. This CDR3 region has 11 residues. Trimming pared 6 bases from V and 2 bases from J, leaving 1 base between. Germline loops: CDR1 SNHLY, CDR2 FYNNEI. The CDR3 sequence: CASRTNEKLFF. Here the CDR3 DNA reads TGTGCCAGCAGGACTAATGAAAAACTGTTTTTT.

Ten or more counts support this clone. The same CDR3 also results from other DNA sequences found in this sample. The rearrangement joins TRBV28 to TRBJ2-7; D not resolved. V lost 4 bases, J lost 3 bases, and 4 bases lay in between. The CDR3 is made up of 11 amino acids. Germline values: CDR1 MDHEN, CDR2 SYDVKM. The CDR3 DNA reads as TGTGCCAGCAGTTCCTACTACGAGCAGTACTTC. This translates into CASSSYYEQYF.

This clone was detected a few times. The chain couples TRBV28 to TRBJ1-6; D not resolved. The CDR3 is 12 residues long. V lost 6 bases and J lost 8, with 8 bases in between. CDR1 and CDR2 from the germline V gene are MDHEN and SYDVKM. CDR3 in DNA: TGTGCCAGCAGCCATTCCCATTCACCCCTCCACTTT. Its translation is CASSHSHSPLHF.

V usage is TRBV29-1 and J usage is TRBJ2-1; 13 bases are a match to TRBD2. The CDR3 totals 13 residues. Trimming took 5 bases from V and 6 from J; bases not matched to a gene: 1. CDR1 is SQVTM, CDR2 ANQGSEA, per germline. The CDR3 DNA reads TGCAGCGTTAGACTAGCGGGAGGCAATGAGCAGTTCTTC. Translated: CSVRLAGGNEQFF.

The rearrangement joins TRBV18 to TRBJ2-5; TRBD2 aligns across 13 bases. The ends lost 3 bases at V and 4 bases at J; junction bases unmatched: 5. In germline, CDR1 is KGHSH, CDR2 LQKENI. The length of the CDR3 is 16 residues. The CDR3 loop is CASSPTWTSGGETQYF. DNA for the CDR3: TGTGCCAGCTCACCTACATGGACTAGCGGGGGAGAGACCCAGTACTTC.

The chain has TRBV28 and TRBJ2-1, with D possibly matching TRBD2 (6 bases). The germline gives CDR1 MDHEN, CDR2 SYDVKM. The V end was cut by 7 bases, the J end by 3 bases, with 13 bases between. CDR3 length equals 14 residues. The CDR3 sequence is CASISGGVYNEQFF. The DNA of the CDR3 is TGTGCCAGCATATCCGGGGGTGTCTACAATGAGCAGTTCTTC.

CDR3 amino acids: CASKSGGAAYNEQFF. CDR3 coding DNA: TGTGCCAGCAAGAGCGGGGGGGCCGCCTACAATGAGCAGTTCTTC. The V gene is TRBV2, the J gene TRBJ2-1; 10 bases are shared with TRBD2. CDR1 SNHLY and CDR2 FYNNEI come from the germline V gene. Germline trimming cut 7 bases from V and 2 bases from J; bases unmatched to any gene: 5. The CDR3 has 15 amino acids.

The rearrangement links TRBV28 to TRBJ1-5; the match to TRBD1 covers 9 bases. With 4 bases clipped from V and 9 bases from J, the junction kept 10 bases outside the gene matches. There are 15 residues in the CDR3. CDR1 is MDHEN, CDR2 SYDVKM, per germline. The DNA of the CDR3 is TGTGCCAGCAGTTCCCCGGGACAGGGATTACGGCCCCAGCATTTT. Protein: CASSSPGQGLRPQHF.

This sequence joins TRBV5-3 and TRBJ2-4; D assignment may be TRBD1 or TRBD2 (5 bases each). Being an ORF, TRBV5-3 has a function that is uncertain. The CDR3 has 18 amino acids. The germline V and J ends were trimmed by 10 bases and 0 bases, with 26 bases remaining between them. In DNA form, the CDR3 reads TGTGCCCGAGAAGGGGCAGGGAGAGAGGATGGAGCCAAAAACATTCAGTACTTC. Translated, it gives CAREGAGREDGAKNIQYF.

J is TRBJ2-1 and V is TRBV19; TRBD2 agrees at 13 bases. CDR1 and CDR2 from the germline V gene are LNHDA and SQIVND (reference sequence). J was trimmed by 5 bases and V by 3 bases; bases with no gene match: 4. CDR3 length: 16 residues. The CDR3 here is CASSISGLAGNNEQFF. CDR3 DNA sequence: TGTGCCAGTAGTATTTCGGGACTAGCGGGAAACAATGAGCAGTTCTTC.

This chain links TRBV27 with TRBJ1-5; 8 bases align to TRBD1. This CDR3 has 16 amino acids. CDR1 and CDR2 (germline): MNHEY, SMNVEV (reference sequence). V trimming: 3 bases; J trimming: 9 bases; junction bases outside the gene matches: 13. CDR3 nucleotides: TGTGCCAGCAGTTTTTCCGGACAGGGCCACTTGGGGCCCCAGCATTTT. Its translation is CASSFSGQGHLGPQHF.

On this clone: Additional DNA sequences in this sample encode the identical CDR3. The gene calls are TRBV25-1 and TRBJ2-1; perhaps TRBD2 as D (5 bases). Trimming pared 2 bases from V and 2 bases from J, leaving 10 bases between. Germline loops: CDR1 MGHDK, CDR2 SYGVNS. CDR3 length equals 15 residues. The CDR3 coding sequence is TGTGCCAGCAGTGAAGCGGGCGGCCCCTACAATGAGCAGTTCTTC. Its translation is CASSEAGGPYNEQFF.

The sample holds one count of this clone. This chain uses TRBV11-3 with TRBJ2-2, with 7 positions matching TRBD2. This CDR3 has 17 amino acids. Germline loops: CDR1 SGHNT, CDR2 YENEEA. V shed 1 base and J 3 bases; nucleotides not matched to a gene: 8. The CDR3 DNA sequence: TGTGCCAGCAGCTTAGGTCCCGGGGAGGGTCACACCGGGGAGCTGTTTTTT. It specifies CASSLGPGEGHTGELFF.

The chain combines TRBV10-3 with TRBJ1-1, with 8 bases lining up with TRBD1. The CDR3 has 18 amino acids. CDR1 is ENHRY and CDR2 is SYGVKD in the germline V gene. The trim removed 5 bases at V and 3 bases at J, leaving 17 bases unmatched. CDR3: CAISKVVAGGAEDTEAFF. The CDR3 DNA follows: TGTGCCATCAGTAAGGTAGTGGCAGGGGGCGCGGAAGACACTGAAGCTTTCTTT.

The J gene is TRBJ2-3, the V gene TRBV6-1, with 9 bases aligning to TRBD1. This CDR3 is built from 17 residues. Germline CDR1 reads MNHNS; CDR2 reads SASEGT. Germline trimming cut 2 bases from V and 4 bases from J; bases unmatched to any gene: 10. The CDR3 loop is CASSEFQGQGIADTQYF. DNA of the CDR3: TGTGCCAGCAGTGAATTCCAGGGACAGGGAATAGCAGATACGCAGTATTTT.

The genes are TRBV10-3 and TRBJ1-2; D is unclear. The CDR3 is made up of 13 amino acids. Germline V gives CDR1 ENHRY, CDR2 SYGVKD. The V end was cut by 3 bases, the J end by 4 bases, with 9 bases between. CDR3 region: CAISDSWVYGYTF. Written as DNA, the CDR3 is TGTGCCATCAGTGATTCCTGGGTCTATGGCTACACCTTC.

The rearrangement uses TRBV18 and TRBJ2-3; D may match TRBD1 or TRBD2 (5 bases each). The V gene lost 8 bases and the J gene lost 0 bases, with 9 bases spanning the gap. CDR3 length equals 13 residues. Germline V lookup: CDR1 KGHSH, CDR2 LQKENI. The CDR3, as DNA: TGTGCCAGCCGGGACGGTAGCACAGATACGCAGTATTTT. Protein sequence: CASRDGSTDTQYF.

V usage is TRBV30 and J usage is TRBJ2-3, with 11 bases lining up with TRBD2. Germline CDR1 is GTSNPN and CDR2 is SVGIG (reference sequence). V dropped 7 bases and J dropped 8; count of bases not matched to a gene: 14. This CDR3 region has 15 residues. CDR3 residues: CASYLLAGGGGTQYF. CDR3 nucleotides: TGTGCCTCCTACCTTTTAGCGGGAGGGGGGGGTACGCAGTATTTT.

The V and J genes are TRBV28 and TRBJ1-5; possibly TRBD1 for D (6 bases). The V and J ends lost 6 bases and 2 bases respectively, with 14 bases between them. The CDR3 covers 15 residues. Germline V lookup: CDR1 MDHEN, CDR2 SYDVKM. The chain's CDR3 is CASRPQGGGNQPQHF. In DNA, the CDR3 is TGTGCCAGCAGGCCACAGGGAGGCGGCAATCAGCCCCAGCATTTT.

This rearrangement joins TRBV6-1 to TRBJ1-4; D is undetermined. Germline lookup yields CDR1 MNHNS and CDR2 SASEGT. V was clipped by 6 bases and J by 2 bases, with 10 bases between them. The CDR3 is 14 amino acids. The CDR3 loop is CASSVRGTNEKLFF. Written as DNA, the CDR3 is TGTGCCAGCAGCGTCAGAGGGACTAATGAAAAACTGTTTTTT.

The chain employs TRBV29-1 and TRBJ2-5; TRBD1 aligns across 8 bases. The CDR3 totals 16 residues. Trimming took 4 bases from V and 3 from J; bases not matched to a gene: 13. The germline gives CDR1 SQVTM, CDR2 ANQGSEA. CDR3 protein: CSVGKGGQELKETQYF. CDR3 nucleotides: TGCAGCGTTGGAAAAGGGGGACAGGAGTTAAAAGAGACCCAGTACTTC.

The rearrangement joins TRBV6-5 to TRBJ2-2; no reliable D call. CDR1 and CDR2 (germline): MNHEY, SVGAGI. Trimming took 6 bases from V and 0 from J, leaving 5 bases between them. CDR3 length equals 13 residues. The chain's CDR3 is CASRETNTGELFF. The CDR3 DNA reads as TGTGCCAGCAGGGAGACGAACACCGGGGAGCTGTTTTTT.

About this clone: Other DNA sequences in this sample translate to the same CDR3. The V call is TRBV28, the J call TRBJ1-2; D is unclear. The V gene lost 2 bases and the J gene lost 5 bases, with 6 bases spanning the gap. Per germline, CDR1 MDHEN and CDR2 SYDVKM. There are 12 residues in the CDR3. This CDR3 reads CASSLSSYGYTF. The CDR3 bases are TGTGCCAGCAGTTTAAGCTCATATGGCTACACCTTC.

On this clone itself: The germline gene is not matched at one end of the junction; a read error may be the cause. The chain has TRBV7-7 and TRBJ2-2; D is ambiguous. The CDR3 is 13 amino acids. Germline values: CDR1 SSHAT, CDR2 FNYEAQ (reference sequence). CDR3 amino acids: CASSPTPTGELFF. DNA of the CDR3: TGTGCTAGCAGCCCCACCCCCACCGGGGAGCTGTTTTTT.

The rearrangement uses TRBV25-1 and TRBJ1-1; D is unclear. The CDR3 has 14 residues. CDR1 and CDR2 (germline): MGHDK, SYGVNS. With 2 bases removed from V and 3 bases from J, the gap between germline ends came to 10 bases. The DNA for the CDR3 is TGTGCCAGCAGTGAAGGGATGGGCCACACTGAAGCTTTCTTT. Translated, it gives CASSEGMGHTEAFF.

V gene TRBV6-1 combines with J gene TRBJ2-7; TRBD1 matches 9 bases. V was clipped by 6 bases and J by 0 bases; unmatched bases: 3. The CDR3 contains 14 residues. Looked up from germline, CDR1 is MNHNS and CDR2 is SASEGT. CDR3 protein: CASSDRGGSYEQYF. For the CDR3, the DNA is TGTGCCAGCAGCGACAGGGGGGGCTCCTACGAGCAGTACTTC.

Comments on this clone: The same CDR3 arises from other DNA sequences in this sample as well. J is TRBJ1-1 and V is TRBV5-4; D perhaps matches TRBD1 (5 bases). The CDR3 spans 13 residues. Trimming cost V 2 bases and J 5 bases, with 10 bases left between them. Germline V gene data show CDR1 as SGHNT and CDR2 as YYREEE (reference sequence). CDR3 DNA sequence: TGTGCCAGCAGCTTTCAGGGCGGGACTGAAGCTTTCTTT. Protein product: CASSFQGGTEAFF. The variable domain in full, with the rest retrieved from reference TRBV5-4 and TRBJ1-1, is ETGVTQSPTHLIKTRGQQVTLRCSSQSGHNTVSWYQQALGQGPQFIFQYYREEENGRGNFPPRFSGLQFPNYSSELNVNALELDDSALYLCASSFQGGTEAFFGQGTRLTVV.

The V and J genes are TRBV28 and TRBJ1-2; no definite D call. V shed 6 bases and J shed 8 bases, with 13 bases lying between them. The CDR3 length is 12 residues. Per germline, CDR1 MDHEN and CDR2 SYDVKM. CDR3 nucleotide sequence: TGTGCCAGCAGCCCCCTTTTTCTGGGCTACACCTTC. Amino acids: CASSPLFLGYTF.